The rows below give T cell receptor beta chains drawn from one sample of a study of T-cell reconstitution after alpha-beta-depleted transplantation in children. TCRdb called the PCR reads again in MiXCR, with one record for every CDR3 protein. The table lists around 530,000 distinct CDR3 sequences, about 30% of them singletons. This specimen consisted of PBMCs from the stem cell graft donor, obtained from the stem cell graft. The receptors come from a human donor who donated a stem cell graft to a child with aplastic anemia. Each CDR3 is given with its conserved first and last residue. Each record gives: CDR3 protein, CDR3 DNA, clone size, D gene, CDR3 length, J gene, V gene. The D gene is left open where the match is weak. Not all rows give a size; the values are once, few, many and, for expanded clones, a class.

CDR3: CASSPGNRVQGPDTQYF; DNA: TGTGCCAGCAGCCCCGGGAACAGGGTACAAGGTCCAGATACGCAGTATTTT; size: NA; D: NA; length: 17; J: TRBJ2-3; V: TRBV7-2
CDR3: CASSLGGSGRWEQYF; DNA: TGTGCCAGCAGCTTAGGGGGGAGCGGAAGGTGGGAGCAGTACTTC; size: few; D: NA; length: 15; J: TRBJ2-7; V: TRBV7-2
CDR3: CASSLARRASTYNEQFF; DNA: TGTGCCAGCAGCTTGGCCCGGCGCGCCTCAACCTACAATGAGCAGTTCTTC; size: NA; D: NA; length: 17; J: TRBJ2-1; V: TRBV5-6
CDR3: CASSQETLAYNEQFF; DNA: TGCGCCAGCAGCCAAGAAACTCTAGCTTACAATGAGCAGTTCTTC; size: few; D: NA; length: 15; J: TRBJ2-1; V: TRBV4-3
CDR3: CASSPVGTVGEKLFF; DNA: TGTGCCAGCAGTCCCGTGGGGACAGTTGGAGAAAAACTGTTTTTT; size: NA; D: TRBD1; length: 15; J: TRBJ1-4; V: TRBV12-3/TRBV12-4
CDR3: CASSYPPMMGTEAFF; DNA: TGTGCCAGCAGTTACCCTCCGATGATGGGCACTGAAGCTTTCTTT; size: NA; D: NA; length: 15; J: TRBJ1-1; V: TRBV6-2/TRBV6-3
CDR3: CASSPLRSGGYNEQFF; DNA: TGTGCCAGCAGTCCCCTGAGAAGCGGCGGATACAATGAGCAGTTCTTC; size: NA; D: NA; length: 16; J: TRBJ2-1; V: TRBV12-3/TRBV12-4
CDR3: CASSLATGLMNTEAFF; DNA: TGTGCCAGCAGCTTAGCTACGGGACTTATGAACACTGAAGCTTTCTTT; size: NA; D: NA; length: 16; J: TRBJ1-1; V: TRBV7-6
CDR3: CASVAGLRNTEAFF; DNA: TGTGCCAGTGTTGCAGGATTAAGAAACACTGAAGCTTTCTTT; size: few; D: NA; length: 14; J: TRBJ1-1; V: TRBV28
CDR3: CATSTLPGTGESRELFF; DNA: TGTGCCACCAGCACCCTTCCCGGGACAGGGGAGTCCCGGGAGCTGTTTTTT; size: few; D: TRBD1; length: 17; J: TRBJ2-2; V: TRBV15
CDR3: CSVSGLAGNTGELFF; DNA: TGCAGCGTTTCCGGACTAGCGGGGAACACCGGGGAGCTGTTTTTT; size: NA; D: TRBD2; length: 15; J: TRBJ2-2; V: TRBV29-1
CDR3: CSVVPVSHYEQYF; DNA: TGCAGCGTTGTACCTGTCTCCCACTACGAGCAGTACTTC; size: NA; D: NA; length: 13; J: TRBJ2-7; V: TRBV29-1
CDR3: CASIGTDGETQYF; DNA: TGTGCCAGCATAGGGACGGATGGCGAGACCCAGTACTTC; size: NA; D: NA; length: 13; J: TRBJ2-5; V: TRBV25-1
CDR3: CSVEGGLAGAKRGTDTQYF; DNA: TGCAGCGTTGAAGGAGGACTAGCGGGAGCTAAGAGAGGCACAGATACGCAGTATTTT; size: NA; D: TRBD2; length: 19; J: TRBJ2-3; V: TRBV29-1
CDR3: CASSQVRQATYNEQFF; DNA: TGTGCCAGCAGCCAAGTCCGACAGGCAACCTACAATGAGCAGTTCTTC; size: NA; D: NA; length: 16; J: TRBJ2-1; V: TRBV4-2
CDR3: CAWSALGNEQFF; DNA: TGTGCCTGGAGCGCTCTAGGAAATGAGCAGTTCTTC; size: NA; D: NA; length: 12; J: TRBJ2-1; V: TRBV30
CDR3: CASSEARGPFGYTF; DNA: TGTGCCAGCAGTGAAGCTCGGGGGCCGTTTGGCTACACCTTC; size: few; D: NA; length: 14; J: TRBJ1-2; V: TRBV6-1
CDR3: CSARSPVSGRSYNEQFF; DNA: TGCAGTGCTAGAAGCCCGGTGTCGGGACGTTCCTACAATGAGCAGTTCTTC; size: NA; D: NA; length: 17; J: TRBJ2-1; V: TRBV20-1
CDR3: CASSERGGYNEQFF; DNA: TGTGCCAGCAGCGAGAGAGGGGGGTACAATGAGCAGTTCTTC; size: NA; D: NA; length: 14; J: TRBJ2-1; V: TRBV9
CDR3: CASSLTLANVLTF; DNA: TGTGCCAGCAGCTTAACGTTGGCCAACGTCCTGACTTTC; size: NA; D: NA; length: 13; J: TRBJ2-6; V: TRBV11-2
CDR3: CASSLEQGAIGGYTF; DNA: TGTGCCAGCAGCTTGGAACAGGGGGCGATAGGTGGCTACACCTTC; size: NA; D: TRBD1; length: 15; J: TRBJ1-2; V: TRBV5-4
CDR3: CSVEVSTGADEQYF; DNA: TGCAGCGTTGAGGTATCGACAGGGGCGGACGAGCAGTACTTC; size: NA; D: TRBD1; length: 14; J: TRBJ2-7; V: TRBV29-1
CDR3: CSVGGLYNEQFF; DNA: TGCAGCGTGGGGGGGCTTTACAATGAGCAGTTCTTC; size: NA; D: NA; length: 12; J: TRBJ2-1; V: TRBV29-1
CDR3: CASSPGQQTLAGGGELFF; DNA: TGCGCCAGCAGCCCGGGACAGCAGACCTTAGCGGGAGGCGGGGAGCTGTTTTTT; size: NA; D: TRBD2; length: 18; J: TRBJ2-2; V: TRBV5-1
CDR3: CASSLARDYEQYF; DNA: TGTGCCAGCAGCTTAGCCAGGGACTACGAGCAGTACTTC; size: NA; D: NA; length: 13; J: TRBJ2-7; V: TRBV7-6
CDR3: CASSRAGANTGELFF; DNA: TGTGCCAGTAGTAGAGCGGGGGCGAACACCGGGGAGCTGTTTTTT; size: NA; D: TRBD2; length: 15; J: TRBJ2-2; V: TRBV19
CDR3: CASSPGGQGLYGYTF; DNA: TGTGCCAGCAGTCCGGGGGGGCAGGGGCTCTATGGCTACACCTTC; size: NA; D: NA; length: 15; J: TRBJ1-2; V: TRBV6-1
CDR3: CASSLAQGQNTEAFF; DNA: TGTGCCAGCAGCTTAGCGCAGGGACAGAACACTGAAGCTTTCTTT; size: NA; D: NA; length: 15; J: TRBJ1-1; V: TRBV7-9
CDR3: CASSLTPLMNTEAFF; DNA: TGTGCCAGCAGTTTAACCCCCCTAATGAACACTGAAGCTTTCTTT; size: few; D: NA; length: 15; J: TRBJ1-1; V: TRBV7-9
CDR3: CASSPTRARLNYGYTF; DNA: TGTGCCAGTAGTCCGACCCGGGCACGGCTTAACTATGGCTACACCTTC; size: few; D: NA; length: 16; J: TRBJ1-2; V: TRBV19
CDR3: CSARETRDRRGNQPQHF; DNA: TGCAGTGCTAGGGAGACGAGGGACCGGAGGGGGAATCAGCCCCAGCATTTT; size: NA; D: NA; length: 17; J: TRBJ1-5; V: TRBV20-1
CDR3: CASSGQKGQNQPQHF; DNA: TGTGCCAGTAGTGGGCAAAAGGGACAGAATCAGCCCCAGCATTTT; size: NA; D: TRBD1; length: 15; J: TRBJ1-5; V: TRBV19
CDR3: CSARTGRAYEQYF; DNA: TGCAGCGCCCGGACAGGGCGTGCCTACGAGCAGTACTTC; size: NA; D: TRBD1; length: 13; J: TRBJ2-7; V: TRBV29-1
CDR3: CASSPTWGRMNNEQFF; DNA: TGTGCCAGCAGTCCCACTTGGGGGAGGATGAACAATGAGCAGTTCTTC; size: few; D: NA; length: 16; J: TRBJ2-1; V: TRBV12-3/TRBV12-4
CDR3: CSARGGQGEKLFF; DNA: TGCAGTGCAAGAGGGGGGCAGGGTGAAAAACTGTTTTTT; size: many; D: NA; length: 13; J: TRBJ1-4; V: TRBV20-1
CDR3: CSVTGTGEPGELFF; DNA: TGCAGCGTTACCGGGACAGGGGAGCCCGGGGAGCTGTTTTTT; size: NA; D: TRBD1; length: 14; J: TRBJ2-2; V: TRBV29-1
CDR3: CASSTSTSGSSYNEQFF; DNA: TGCGCCAGCAGCACGAGCACTAGCGGGAGCTCCTACAATGAGCAGTTCTTC; size: few; D: TRBD2; length: 17; J: TRBJ2-1; V: TRBV5-1
CDR3: CAIKGDNEQFF; DNA: TGTGCCATCAAGGGGGACAATGAGCAGTTCTTC; size: NA; D: NA; length: 11; J: TRBJ2-1; V: TRBV10-3
CDR3: CASSSRSYGYTF; DNA: TGTGCCAGCAGCTCCAGGAGCTATGGCTACACCTTC; size: NA; D: NA; length: 12; J: TRBJ1-2; V: TRBV7-9
CDR3: CASSQVKGPRFTNTEAFF; DNA: TGTGCCAGCAGCCAAGTTAAGGGACCGCGTTTTACGAACACTGAAGCTTTCTTT; size: few; D: NA; length: 18; J: TRBJ1-1; V: TRBV14
CDR3: CASSAGGADGYTF; DNA: TGTGCCAGCTCAGCGGGGGGCGCGGATGGCTACACCTTC; size: few; D: NA; length: 13; J: TRBJ1-2; V: TRBV18
CDR3: CASSDASGTGELFF; DNA: TGTGCCAGCAGTGACGCTAGCGGGACCGGGGAGCTGTTTTTT; size: many; D: TRBD2; length: 14; J: TRBJ2-2; V: TRBV6-1
CDR3: CSARPPNNEQFF; DNA: TGCAGTGCCAGGCCCCCTAACAATGAGCAGTTCTTC; size: few; D: NA; length: 12; J: TRBJ2-1; V: TRBV20-1
CDR3: CSASLVVGDTQYF; DNA: TGCAGTGCGAGCCTCGTGGTAGGGGATACGCAGTATTTT; size: many; D: NA; length: 13; J: TRBJ2-3; V: TRBV20-1
CDR3: CASSIDRGETQYF; DNA: TGTGCCAGTAGTATAGACCGTGGAGAGACCCAGTACTTC; size: few; D: NA; length: 13; J: TRBJ2-5; V: TRBV19
CDR3: CSARGDPLYDQYF; DNA: TGCAGTGCTAGAGGGGACCCCTTGTACGACCAGTACTTC; size: NA; D: NA; length: 13; J: TRBJ2-7; V: TRBV20-1
CDR3: CSLQGIGETQYF; DNA: TGCAGCCTTCAGGGGATTGGAGAGACCCAGTACTTC; size: few; D: NA; length: 12; J: TRBJ2-5; V: TRBV29-1
CDR3: CASRLGGVGDQPQHF; DNA: TGTGCCAGCAGGTTGGGAGGGGTCGGCGACCAGCCCCAGCATTTT; size: NA; D: NA; length: 15; J: TRBJ1-5; V: TRBV13
CDR3: CASSSGAGDEQYF; DNA: TGCGCCAGCAGCTCCGGGGCTGGGGACGAGCAGTACTTC; size: NA; D: NA; length: 13; J: TRBJ2-7; V: TRBV5-1
CDR3: CASRAGQGYYGYTF; DNA: TGTGCCAGTAGGGCGGGACAGGGCTACTATGGCTACACCTTC; size: NA; D: TRBD1; length: 14; J: TRBJ1-2; V: TRBV19
CDR3: CATSDLQRGYNEQFF; DNA: TGTGCCACCAGTGATTTGCAACGGGGATACAATGAGCAGTTCTTC; size: NA; D: NA; length: 15; J: TRBJ2-1; V: TRBV24-1
CDR3: CASSPRTAGELFF; DNA: TGCGCCAGCAGCCCCCGGACAGCCGGGGAGCTGTTTTTT; size: NA; D: NA; length: 13; J: TRBJ2-2; V: TRBV4-3
CDR3: CASSYSSFLGNEQFF; DNA: TGTGCCAGCAGTTACTCGAGCTTTTTGGGCAATGAGCAGTTCTTC; size: NA; D: NA; length: 15; J: TRBJ2-1; V: TRBV6-2/TRBV6-3
CDR3: CAWSVVGSDQPQHF; DNA: TGTGCCTGGAGTGTAGTCGGCAGCGATCAGCCCCAGCATTTT; size: NA; D: NA; length: 14; J: TRBJ1-5; V: TRBV30